The 8 T cell receptor beta chains below were found in one sample sequenced in a study of blood T cell repertoires in COVID-19. The table came from immunoSEQ multiplex PCR; TCRdb's copy has only in-frame clones and leaves some out. The sample has about 380,000 clones; roughly 91% are singletons. Sequenced input: PBMCs or T cells enriched from blood (not recorded which). These receptors originate from a woman aged 18-29 years who had recovered from COVID-19.

The chain recombines TRBV5-5 with TRBJ1-3, with 7 bases lining up with TRBD1. CDR1 is SGHKS and CDR2 is YYEKEE in the germline V gene (reference sequence). Trimming took 6 bases from V and 0 from J; bases not matched to a gene: 15. The CDR3 is made up of 18 amino acids. CDR3 sequence (DNA): TGTGCCAGCAAACAGGGGCACATCGGGGAATTCTCTGGAAACACCATATATTTT. Amino acids: CASKQGHIGEFSGNTIYF.

The chain recombines TRBV5-6 with TRBJ2-1; D is unresolved. CDR1 is SGHDT and CDR2 is YYEEEE in the germline V gene. The CDR3 runs to 11 residues. V lost 0 bases and J 9 bases, leaving 4 bases between the germline ends. The chain's CDR3 is CASSLGGEQFF. CDR3 DNA: TGTGCCAGCAGCTTGGGCGGTGAGCAGTTCTTC.

The rearrangement links TRBV7-9 to TRBJ2-7, with D perhaps matching TRBD1 (6 bases). Germline V lookup: CDR1 SEHNR, CDR2 FQNEAQ (reference sequence). V gave up 5 bases and J gave up 5 bases, with 16 bases separating them. CDR3 length equals 14 residues. CDR3 loop: CASSRILGDNEQYF. Written as DNA, the CDR3 is TGTGCCAGCAGCCGCATCCTCGGGGACAACGAGCAGTACTTC.

The V call is TRBV28, the J call TRBJ2-7; D possibly corresponds to TRBD1 (6 bases). Germline values: CDR1 MDHEN, CDR2 SYDVKM. V lost 3 bases and J lost 0, with 9 bases in between. This CDR3 has 14 amino acids. DNA for the CDR3: TGTGCCAGCAGTTTCCAGGGGTTCTCCTACGAGCAGTACTTC. This encodes CASSFQGFSYEQYF. Based on the CDR3 plus reference TRBV28 and TRBJ2-7, the full variable domain is DVKVTQSSRYLVKRTGEKVFLECVQDMDHENMFWYRQDPGLGLRLIYFSYDVKMKEKGDIPEGYSVSREKKERFSLILESASTNQTSMYLCASSFQGFSYEQYFGPGTRLTVT.

The chain uses TRBV7-2 and TRBJ1-2; 9 bases are a match to TRBD1. This CDR3 comprises 17 residues. Trimming cost V 1 base and J 8 bases; bases outside gene matches: 14. Germline assignment: CDR1 SGHTA and CDR2 FQGNSA. The CDR3 DNA reads as TGTGCCAGCAGCTTAGACGGGACAGGGTATCCCCGCCGGGGCTACACCTTC. Translation gives CASSLDGTGYPRRGYTF.

The chain links TRBV4-1 to TRBJ2-5; 7 bases are shared with TRBD2. This CDR3 is built from 18 residues. J was trimmed by 2 bases and V by 4 bases; bases with no gene match: 16. The germline V gene encodes CDR1 MGHRA and CDR2 YSYEKL. The CDR3 is CASSPLIGPSGPQETQYF. The CDR3 nucleotides read TGCGCCAGCAGCCCCTTAATTGGGCCTAGCGGTCCTCAAGAGACCCAGTACTTC.

This clone was counted only a few times. V gene TRBV24-1 combines with J gene TRBJ1-6; a weak D match, TRBD1 (5 bases). CDR1 and CDR2 from the germline V gene are KGHDR and SFDVKD. Trimming took off 4 bases at V and 9 bases at J, with 12 bases between the two ends. The CDR3 runs to 14 residues. The CDR3 region has the DNA TGTGCCACCAGTGACGGTAGGGACTCTTCACCCCTCCACTTT. Its protein product is CATSDGRDSSPLHF.

This clone was seen once. The V call is TRBV11-3, the J call TRBJ1-1; D is undetermined. The V gene lost 5 bases and the J gene lost 3 bases, with 7 bases spanning the gap. Germline CDR1 SGHNT, CDR2 YENEEA. The CDR3 totals 12 residues. CDR3 in DNA: TGTGCCAGCAGCGCCCGGGACACTGAAGCTTTCTTT. It is translated as CASSARDTEAFF.